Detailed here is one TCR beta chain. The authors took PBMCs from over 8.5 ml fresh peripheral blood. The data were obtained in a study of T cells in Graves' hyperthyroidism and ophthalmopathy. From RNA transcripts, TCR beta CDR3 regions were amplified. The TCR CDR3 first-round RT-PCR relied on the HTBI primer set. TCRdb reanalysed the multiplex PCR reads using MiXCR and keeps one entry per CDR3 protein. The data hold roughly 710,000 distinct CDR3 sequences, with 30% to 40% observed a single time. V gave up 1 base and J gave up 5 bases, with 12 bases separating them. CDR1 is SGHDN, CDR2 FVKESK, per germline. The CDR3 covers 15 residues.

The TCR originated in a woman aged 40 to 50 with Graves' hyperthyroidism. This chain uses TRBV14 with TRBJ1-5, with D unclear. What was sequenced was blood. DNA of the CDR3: TGTGCCAGCAGCCAAGTAGCGGCGTGGGATCAGCCCCAGCATTTT. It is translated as CASSQVAAWDQPQHF.